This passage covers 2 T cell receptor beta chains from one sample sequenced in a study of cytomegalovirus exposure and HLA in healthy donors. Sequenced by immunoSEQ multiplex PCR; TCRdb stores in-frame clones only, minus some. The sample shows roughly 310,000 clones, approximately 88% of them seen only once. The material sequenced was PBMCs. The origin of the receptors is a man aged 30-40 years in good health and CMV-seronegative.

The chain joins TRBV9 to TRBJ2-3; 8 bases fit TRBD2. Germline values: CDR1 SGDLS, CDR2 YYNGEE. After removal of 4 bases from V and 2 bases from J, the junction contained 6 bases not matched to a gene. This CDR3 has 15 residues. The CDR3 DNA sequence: TGTGCCAGCAGCCTCCGGGGGGGGACCACAGATACGCAGTATTTT. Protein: CASSLRGGTTDTQYF.

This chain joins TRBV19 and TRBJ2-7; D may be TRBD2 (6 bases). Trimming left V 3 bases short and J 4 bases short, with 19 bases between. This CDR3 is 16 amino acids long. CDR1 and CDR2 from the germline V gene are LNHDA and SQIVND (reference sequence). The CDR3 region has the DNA TGTGCCAGTAGTATCGCGGCTCTCCCGGGGGATTACGAGCAGTACTTC. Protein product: CASSIAALPGDYEQYF.